A single sample is the source of the 27 T cell receptor beta chains below, sequenced in a study of STAT5B mutations in CD4+ large granular lymphocyte leukemia. Repertoires were generated with immunoSEQ multiplex PCR, while TCRdb's copy carries only in-frame clones and drops some. The table includes around 47,000 clones, 65% to 85% detected once. Material for sequencing was CD4+ T cells from blood buffy coats. These receptors all come from a human donor in good health.

The chain uses TRBV7-9 and TRBJ2-7; TRBD2 is a possible D gene (5 bases). V dropped 3 bases and J dropped 6 bases, with 18 bases sitting between them. The germline CDR1 and CDR2 sequences are SEHNR and FQNEAQ (reference sequence). The length of the CDR3 is 15 residues. In DNA form, the CDR3 reads TGTGCCAGCAGCTTTTCTCGGACTCGGCCCCGCGAGCAGTACTTC. The encoded protein is CASSFSRTRPREQYF.

The DNA of the CDR3 is TGTGCCAGCAGCGGCACTAGCGGGGGTTACGAGCAGTACTTC. It encodes CASSGTSGGYEQYF. The chain links TRBV9 to TRBJ2-7; 11 positions agree with TRBD2. The germline gives CDR1 SGDLS, CDR2 YYNGEE. V dropped 3 bases and J dropped 4; count of bases not matched to a gene: 3. CDR3 length: 14 residues.

This chain uses TRBV7-3 with TRBJ2-1, with unresolved D. Germline V gene lookup returns CDR1 SGHTA and CDR2 FQGTGA. V shed 3 bases and J shed 6 bases, with 12 bases lying between them. The CDR3 is made up of 14 amino acids. This chain's CDR3 is CASSLLSVGNEQFF. CDR3 sequence (DNA): TGTGCCAGCAGCTTGTTATCAGTGGGCAATGAGCAGTTCTTC.

The rearrangement joins TRBV30 to TRBJ1-2; unclear D gene. CDR3 length: 11 amino acids. Germline V gene sequence: CDR1 GTSNPN, CDR2 SVGIG (reference sequence). The V and J ends lost 5 bases and 5 bases respectively, with 9 bases between them. CDR3 protein: CAWSTAYGYTF. In nucleotides, the CDR3 is TGTGCCTGGTCGACTGCTTATGGCTACACCTTC.

The CDR3: CASSAASGGPYEQYF. In nucleotides, the CDR3 is TGTGCCAGCAGTGCAGCTAGCGGAGGCCCCTACGAGCAGTACTTC. The V gene is TRBV7-3, the J gene TRBJ2-5; TRBD2 matches 7 bases. Judging by the DNA end, TRBJ2-7 fits better; the J call may be wrong. The CDR3 is made up of 15 amino acids. CDR1 and CDR2 from the germline V gene are SGHTA and FQGTGA.

This chain uses TRBV7-6 with TRBJ2-5, with 13 bases identical to TRBD2. Germline CDR1 and CDR2: SGHVS and FNYEAQ. The CDR3 has 13 amino acids. CDR3 amino acids: CASGLAGPETQYF. The CDR3 nucleotides are TGTGCGTCGGGACTAGCGGGACCGGAGACCCAGTACTTC.

The chain carries TRBV9 and TRBJ2-4, with 8 bases that match TRBD2. The V gene end was trimmed by 4 bases and the J gene end by 6 bases; junction bases not matched to a gene: 9. This CDR3 comprises 15 residues. Germline V lookup: CDR1 SGDLS, CDR2 YYNGEE. The CDR3 loop is CASSPAGGGRNIQYF. CDR3 coding DNA: TGTGCCAGCAGCCCAGCAGGCGGGGGGAGAAACATTCAGTACTTC.

This chain connects TRBV11-2 to TRBJ1-2, with D unresolved. CDR3 size: 14 residues. Germline CDR1 is SGHAT and CDR2 is FQNNGV. V was clipped by 1 base and J by 6 bases, with 12 bases between them. The CDR3 DNA reads as TGTGCCAGCAGCTTAGTCGGTCAGGATGATGGCTACACCTTC. This translates into CASSLVGQDDGYTF. Complete variable domain (other parts from reference TRBV11-2 and TRBJ1-2): EAGVAQSPRYKIIEKRQSVAFWCNPISGHATLYWYQQILGQGPKLLIQFQNNGVVDDSQLPKDRFSAERLKGVDSTLKIQPAKLEDSAVYLCASSLVGQDDGYTFGSGTRLTVV.

The table lists this clone with a few counts. V gene TRBV10-3 combines with J gene TRBJ1-1; D remains unclear. V was cut by 6 bases and J by 2 bases, with 10 bases left in between. The V gene's germline CDR1 is ENHRY and CDR2 SYGVKD. The CDR3 covers 13 residues. In nucleotides, the CDR3 is TGTGCCATCAGGGTGGCGTTAAACACTGAAGCTTTCTTT. Amino acids: CAIRVALNTEAFF.

This chain joins TRBV10-2 and TRBJ1-5; D is ambiguous. CDR1 and CDR2 (germline): WSHSY, SAAADI. This CDR3 contains 16 residues. Trimming stripped 3 bases from V and 0 bases from J, with 12 bases between. CDR3 sequence: CASSDPRSTSNQPQHF. The CDR3 DNA reads as TGCGCCAGCAGTGACCCGCGGAGTACTAGCAATCAGCCCCAGCATTTT.

The V call is TRBV6-5, the J call TRBJ2-1; D gene unclear. The V end was cut by 2 bases, the J end by 3 bases, with 5 bases between. There are 13 residues in the CDR3. Germline-derived CDR1 and CDR2 are MNHEY and SVGAGI. For the CDR3, the DNA is TGTGCCAGCAGTTACGGCGTCTACAATGAGCAGTTCTTC. Amino acid sequence: CASSYGVYNEQFF.

The chain recombines TRBV9 with TRBJ2-2; TRBD1 aligns across 9 bases. This CDR3 contains 15 residues. Germline-derived CDR1 and CDR2 are SGDLS and YYNGEE. V shed 4 bases and J 3 bases; nucleotides not matched to a gene: 4. CDR3 region: CASSPRDRDTGELFF. DNA of the CDR3: TGTGCCAGCAGCCCCCGGGACAGGGACACCGGGGAGCTGTTTTTT. The whole variable domain, filled in from reference TRBV9 and TRBJ2-2, reads DSGVTQTPKHLITATGQRVTLRCSPRSGDLSVYWYQQSLDQGLQFLIQYYNGEERAKGNILERFSAQQFPDLHSELNLSSLELGDSALYFCASSPRDRDTGELFFGEGSRLTVL.

In its sample, this clone was seen a few times. This chain connects TRBV28 to TRBJ1-2, with D maybe TRBD1 (6 bases). Per germline, CDR1 MDHEN and CDR2 SYDVKM. The CDR3 runs to 14 residues. V lost 8 bases, J lost 2 bases, and 15 bases lay in between. For the CDR3, the DNA is TGTGCCAGCTTCCCCGGGGGACAAAACTATGGCTACACCTTC. Protein product: CASFPGGQNYGYTF.

In this sample, this clone turned up once. The V gene is TRBV9, the J gene TRBJ1-4, with 7 bases fitting TRBD1. Losses at the gene ends were 4 bases for V and 7 bases for J; bases not matched to a gene: 10. Germline CDR1 and CDR2: SGDLS and YYNGEE. The CDR3 length is 15 residues. The CDR3 loop reads CASSQTTGAIEKLFF. CDR3 DNA sequence: TGTGCCAGCAGCCAAACTACAGGGGCCATTGAAAAACTGTTTTTT.

The chain links TRBV14 to TRBJ2-6; D remains unclear. CDR1 is SGHDN, CDR2 FVKESK, per germline. The CDR3 has 14 amino acids. Trimming stripped 10 bases from V and 1 base from J, with 11 bases between. CDR3 region: CATRPISGANVLTF. CDR3 DNA sequence: TGTGCCACCCGACCGATATCTGGGGCCAACGTCCTGACTTTC. The full variable domain, in which reference TRBV14 and TRBJ2-6 provide the parts outside the CDR3, is EAGVTQFPSHSVIEKGQTVTLRCDPISGHDNLYWYRRVMGKEIKFLLHFVKESKQDESGMPNNRFLAERTGGTYSTLKVQPAELEDSGVYFCATRPISGANVLTFGAGSRLTVL.

The chain couples TRBV9 to TRBJ1-5, with D hard to call. Trimming shortened V by 0 bases and J by 5 bases, and 6 bases separated the two germline ends. The CDR3 loop spans 13 amino acids. Per germline, CDR1 SGDLS and CDR2 YYNGEE. The CDR3 nucleotides read TGTGCCAGCAGCGTAGGGGTCGATCAGCCCCAGCATTTT. Residues: CASSVGVDQPQHF.

This clone showed up just a few times. The J gene is TRBJ2-1, the V gene TRBV7-9, with TRBD2 matching over 7 bases. Germline-derived CDR1 and CDR2 are SEHNR and FQNEAQ (reference sequence). This CDR3 has 12 amino acids. Losses at the gene ends were 5 bases for V and 6 bases for J; bases not matched to a gene: 1. This CDR3 is CASSPGGNEQFF. In nucleotides, the CDR3 is TGTGCCAGCAGCCCGGGAGGCAATGAGCAGTTCTTC.

The genes are TRBV7-9 and TRBJ1-1, with TRBD1 as a possible D gene (5 bases). Trimming took 5 bases from V and 1 from J, leaving 14 bases between them. Germline V gives CDR1 SEHNR, CDR2 FQNEAQ (reference sequence). CDR3 length equals 15 residues. CDR3 region: CASSPAQRGNTEAFF. CDR3 nucleotides: TGTGCCAGCAGCCCAGCACAGAGGGGGAACACTGAAGCTTTCTTT.

The V call is TRBV7-2, the J call TRBJ2-1; D assignment may be TRBD1 or TRBD2 (5 bases each). CDR1 and CDR2 (germline): SGHTA, FQGNSA. This CDR3 is built from 15 residues. Trimming left V 4 bases short and J 1 base short, with 11 bases between. CDR3 bases: TGTGCCAGCAGCTGGGGGTCCGGTTCCTACAATGAGCAGTTCTTC. Its protein is CASSWGSGSYNEQFF.

The V call is TRBV5-1, the J call TRBJ2-1; D is tentatively TRBD1 or TRBD2 (5 bases each). V lost 6 bases and J lost 4, with 17 bases in between. In germline, CDR1 is SGHRS, CDR2 YFSETQ. CDR3 length: 15 residues. CDR3 bases: TGCGCCAGCACCCTCCGGGGCTTTGATTACAATGAGCAGTTCTTC. Its translation: CASTLRGFDYNEQFF. Together with reference TRBV5-1 and TRBJ2-1, the CDR3 gives the full variable domain: KAGVTQTPRYLIKTRGQQVTLSCSPISGHRSVSWYQQTPGQGLQFLFEYFSETQRNKGNFPGRFSGRQFSNSRSEMNVSTLELGDSALYLCASTLRGFDYNEQFFGPGTRLTVL.

This sequence joins TRBV2 and TRBJ2-1; 7 bases are a match to TRBD1. The CDR3 extends over 18 amino acids. Germline CDR1 SNHLY, CDR2 FYNNEI. V lost 5 bases and J lost 8; bases outside the gene matches: 21. CDR3 DNA: TGTGCCAGCAGTCGGGACAGAAATGCTCAATTACGGGGCTATGAGCAGTTCTTC. Its translation: CASSRDRNAQLRGYEQFF.

V is TRBV28 and J is TRBJ2-7; D not certain. Trimming stripped 5 bases from V and 2 bases from J, with 10 bases between. The V gene's germline CDR1 is MDHEN and CDR2 SYDVKM. This CDR3 spans 13 amino acids. The CDR3 bases are TGTGCCAGCAGTCTTTTGTCGGCCTACGAGCAGTACTTC. This translates into CASSLLSAYEQYF.

CDR3: CASRKPPLVASYTF. CDR3 DNA: TGTGCCAGCAGAAAACCTCCGTTAGTCGCAAGCTACACCTTC. The gene calls are TRBV11-2 and TRBJ1-2; D ambiguous. The V gene's germline CDR1 is SGHAT and CDR2 FQNNGV. Trimming took off 6 bases at V and 9 bases at J, with 20 bases between the two ends. CDR3 length equals 14 residues.

The gene calls are TRBV28 and TRBJ1-2; perhaps TRBD1 as D (6 bases). Trimming cost V 3 bases and J 4 bases, with 12 bases left between them. The CDR3 extends over 14 amino acids. Germline-derived CDR1 and CDR2 are MDHEN and SYDVKM. CDR3 in amino acids: CASSFWQGIYGYTF. DNA for the CDR3: TGTGCCAGCAGTTTTTGGCAGGGGATCTATGGCTACACCTTC.

V gene TRBV18 combines with J gene TRBJ2-3; 7 bases match TRBD1. CDR3 length: 15 amino acids. V shed 5 bases and J 2 bases; nucleotides not matched to a gene: 7. The germline gives CDR1 KGHSH, CDR2 LQKENI. The CDR3 here is CASSRGDRATDTQYF. In DNA, the CDR3 is TGTGCCAGCTCAAGAGGCGACAGGGCCACAGATACGCAGTATTTT.

The chain couples TRBV11-1 to TRBJ2-7, with 11 bases matching TRBD1. The CDR3 runs 15 residues. V shed 6 bases, J shed 3 bases, and the junction held 7 bases outside the gene matches. Germline lookup yields CDR1 SGHAT and CDR2 FQDESV (reference sequence). The CDR3 here is CASSSTGTGGYEQYF. DNA for the CDR3: TGTGCCAGCAGTTCCACCGGGACAGGGGGCTACGAGCAGTACTTC.

V is TRBV5-1 and J is TRBJ2-5; TRBD2 agrees at 7 bases. CDR1 SGHRS and CDR2 YFSETQ come from the germline V gene. V gave up 0 bases and J gave up 4 bases; unmatched junction bases: 9. The CDR3 loop spans 16 amino acids. CDR3 protein: CASSLAQTGGPETQYF. Written as DNA, the CDR3 is TGCGCCAGCAGCTTGGCCCAAACGGGAGGTCCAGAGACCCAGTACTTC.